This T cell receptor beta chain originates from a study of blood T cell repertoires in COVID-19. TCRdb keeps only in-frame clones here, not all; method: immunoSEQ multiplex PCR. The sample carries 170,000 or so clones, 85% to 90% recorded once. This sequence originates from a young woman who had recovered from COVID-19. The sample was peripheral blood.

CDR3 in DNA: TGTGCCAGCACCCCCGACAGGGCCCGCACCGGGGAGCTGTTTTTT. This gives the protein CASTPDRARTGELFF. This chain uses TRBV6-6 with TRBJ2-2, with 7 bases that match TRBD1. Germline lookup yields CDR1 MNHNY and CDR2 SVGAGI (reference sequence). The length of the CDR3 is 15 residues. Losses at the gene ends were 7 bases for V and 4 bases for J; bases not matched to a gene: 9.